One sample yielded the 29 T cell receptor beta chains listed below, sequenced in a study of beta chain features in type 1 diabetes. Reverse transcribing all isolated RNA meant expressed TCRB transcripts were sequenced. Generated by immunoSEQ multiplex PCR, the TCRdb table keeps only in-frame clones and is missing some. The data hold about 360,000 clones, with 10% to 15% observed a single time. Sequencing was performed on naive CD4+ T cells from blood. The receptors stem from a man aged 18 to 29 in good health.

This clone was seen a handful of times. J is TRBJ1-2 and V is TRBV7-9, with 7 bases matching TRBD1. Germline V gene sequence: CDR1 SEHNR, CDR2 FQNEAQ (reference sequence). The CDR3 extends over 13 amino acids. J gave up 5 bases and V 5 bases, and 5 bases lay outside the gene matches. Here the CDR3 DNA reads TGTGCCAGCAGCACGGGACAGCTATATGGCTACACCTTC. Amino acid sequence: CASSTGQLYGYTF.

This clone has only a few counts. The rearrangement links TRBV5-1 to TRBJ1-2; no definite D call. Trimming took 0 bases from V and 4 from J, leaving 13 bases between them. Germline CDR1 SGHRS, CDR2 YFSETQ. The CDR3 is made up of 15 amino acids. The CDR3 here is CASSLGGTRSYGYTF. For the CDR3, the DNA is TGCGCCAGCAGCTTGGGCGGCACGAGGAGCTATGGCTACACCTTC.

There are a few counts of this clone. The genes are TRBV5-4 and TRBJ2-5; 8 bases map to TRBD2. This CDR3 has 17 residues. Germline V gives CDR1 SGHNT, CDR2 YYREEE (reference sequence). The V segment lost 0 bases and the J segment 5 bases; nucleotides outside the gene matches: 12. The CDR3 sequence: CASSLDILAAGLETQYF. CDR3 nucleotide sequence: TGTGCCAGCAGCTTGGATATACTAGCGGCTGGTTTGGAGACCCAGTACTTC.

This clone was counted between two and nine times. The rearrangement uses TRBV19 and TRBJ2-7, with 7 bases fitting TRBD1. This CDR3 region has 14 residues. Trimming removed 6 bases from V and 0 bases from J; junction bases left unmatched: 5. CDR1 is LNHDA and CDR2 is SQIVND in the germline V gene (reference sequence). CDR3 sequence: CASSGTVYSYEQYF. CDR3 DNA sequence: TGTGCCAGTAGCGGGACAGTATACTCCTACGAGCAGTACTTC.

This clone was detected a few times. The chain employs TRBV7-3 and TRBJ2-6, with no clear D. V was shortened by 4 bases and J by 0 bases, with 10 bases between the two germline ends. This CDR3 comprises 16 residues. Germline CDR1 SGHTA, CDR2 FQGTGA. Here the CDR3 reads CASSWRRVSGANVLTF. As DNA, the CDR3 is TGTGCCAGCAGCTGGCGACGGGTCTCTGGGGCCAACGTCCTGACTTTC.

V usage is TRBV5-1 and J usage is TRBJ2-2; a possible D gene is TRBD1 (5 bases). This CDR3 region has 16 residues. Trimming pared 4 bases from V and 1 base from J, leaving 14 bases between. In germline, CDR1 is SGHRS, CDR2 YFSETQ. The CDR3 DNA reads as TGCGCCAGCAGCCTATGGGGCAGAGGGAACACCGGGGAGCTGTTTTTT. Translated: CASSLWGRGNTGELFF. The complete variable domain, with remaining parts taken from reference TRBV5-1 and TRBJ2-2, reads KAGVTQTPRYLIKTRGQQVTLSCSPISGHRSVSWYQQTPGQGLQFLFEYFSETQRNKGNFPGRFSGRQFSNSRSEMNVSTLELGDSALYLCASSLWGRGNTGELFFGEGSRLTVL.

The CDR3 region has the DNA TGCGCCAGCAGCTTGTGGGCCAGGGAAGGTGCCGGGGAGCTGTTTTTT. Translation: CASSLWAREGAGELFF. This sequence joins TRBV5-1 and TRBJ2-2; TRBD1 might be the D (5 bases). This CDR3 has 16 amino acids. V lost 1 base to trimming and J lost 6 bases, with 16 bases between them. CDR1 is SGHRS and CDR2 is YFSETQ in the germline V gene.

The chain couples TRBV4-3 to TRBJ2-5; maybe TRBD2 (7 bases). The CDR3 covers 14 residues. The V gene's germline CDR1 is LGHNA and CDR2 YSLEER. The V gene lost 1 base and the J gene lost 10 bases, with 16 bases spanning the gap. The CDR3 region has the DNA TGCGCCAGCAGCCAAGTTCTAGGGGAGGGGGACCAGTACTTC. Its protein is CASSQVLGEGDQYF.

This clone was picked up a small number of times. The J gene is TRBJ2-7, the V gene TRBV19; 11 positions match TRBD2. The V gene end was trimmed by 1 base and the J gene end by 4 bases; junction bases not matched to a gene: 6. Germline loops: CDR1 LNHDA, CDR2 SQIVND (reference sequence). The CDR3 has 16 residues. CDR3 sequence reads: CASSIVPSGRTYEQYF. The CDR3 region has the DNA TGTGCCAGTAGTATAGTACCTAGCGGGAGGACGTACGAGCAGTACTTC.

This clone turned up a few times. This chain's CDR3 is CASSSTDRVQETQYF. In DNA, the CDR3 is TGTGCCAGCTCATCAACGGACAGGGTCCAAGAGACCCAGTACTTC. The gene calls are TRBV18 and TRBJ2-5, with 8 bases that match TRBD1. Germline-derived CDR1 and CDR2 are KGHSH and LQKENI. This CDR3 contains 15 residues. V dropped 5 bases and J dropped 1; count of bases not matched to a gene: 6. Full variable domain (remainder filled in from reference TRBV18 and TRBJ2-5): NAGVMQNPRHLVRRRGQEARLRCSPMKGHSHVYWYRQLPEEGLKFMVYLQKENIIDESGMPKERFSAEFPKEGPSILRIQQVVRGDSAAYFCASSSTDRVQETQYFGPGTRLLVL.

The rearrangement links TRBV19 to TRBJ2-7; a possible D gene is TRBD2 (6 bases). From germline, CDR1 is LNHDA and CDR2 SQIVND (reference sequence). V dropped 5 bases and J dropped 7 bases, with 15 bases sitting between them. The CDR3 covers 13 residues. The CDR3 here is CASSSPEGLEQYF. The CDR3 DNA is TGTGCCAGTAGTTCACCGGAGGGGTTGGAGCAGTACTTC.

The chain joins TRBV18 to TRBJ2-1, with 9 bases identical to TRBD1. V gave up 2 bases and J gave up 5 bases; unmatched junction bases: 16. Germline CDR1 reads KGHSH; CDR2 reads LQKENI. The CDR3 spans 19 residues. The CDR3 protein is CASSPSIPGQGILNNEQFF. CDR3 sequence (DNA): TGTGCCAGCTCACCATCGATCCCGGGACAGGGAATACTGAACAATGAGCAGTTCTTC.

The chain recombines TRBV2 with TRBJ1-2; D remains ambiguous. The V gene lost 3 bases and the J gene lost 8 bases, with 13 bases spanning the gap. Germline V gene data show CDR1 as SNHLY and CDR2 as FYNNEI. The CDR3 totals 13 residues. The CDR3 protein is CASSDRRVEGYTF. The CDR3 bases are TGTGCCAGCAGTGATCGGAGGGTGGAGGGCTACACCTTC.

This clone was observed a few times. The chain recombines TRBV28 with TRBJ1-3, with 7 bases identical to TRBD1. Germline lookup yields CDR1 MDHEN and CDR2 SYDVKM. The CDR3 contains 14 residues. V lost 7 bases and J lost 8; bases outside the gene matches: 11. Here the CDR3 DNA reads TGTGCCAGCATGGGGACAGCGATTGAGGACACCATATATTTT. It specifies CASMGTAIEDTIYF.

The chain combines TRBV28 with TRBJ2-7; TRBD1 might be the D (6 bases). CDR3 size: 16 residues. V dropped 3 bases and J dropped 6 bases, with 21 bases sitting between them. Germline-derived CDR1 and CDR2 are MDHEN and SYDVKM. CDR3 nucleotide sequence: TGTGCCAGCAGTTTGGGGGCCGGGGCCTCCCGGGGCGAGCAGTACTTC. Its translation is CASSLGAGASRGEQYF.

This clone was found a few times. V is TRBV5-1 and J is TRBJ1-1, with 8 bases matching TRBD1. The germline gives CDR1 SGHRS, CDR2 YFSETQ. Unmatched junction bases numbered 12, after V lost 0 bases and J lost 8 bases. This CDR3 is built from 16 residues. CDR3 nucleotides: TGCGCCAGCAGCTTGGTGGCAGGGGGCTGGGCGGGGGAAGCTTTCTTT. This sequence encodes CASSLVAGGWAGEAFF.

This clone was picked up a small number of times. The genes are TRBV29-1 and TRBJ1-2, with 8 bases lining up with TRBD1. The germline CDR1 and CDR2 sequences are SQVTM and ANQGSEA. The V segment lost 0 bases and the J segment 7 bases; nucleotides outside the gene matches: 13. This CDR3 region has 16 residues. The CDR3 bases are TGCAGCGTTGAAGATCCATGGGGGCCAGGGGGCCGTGGCTACACCTTC. This gives the protein CSVEDPWGPGGRGYTF.

This clone showed up just a few times. The gene calls are TRBV7-3 and TRBJ1-1; possibly TRBD1 for D (6 bases). Trimming shortened V by 3 bases and J by 5 bases, and 10 bases separated the two germline ends. Germline V gene lookup returns CDR1 SGHTA and CDR2 FQGTGA. The CDR3 totals 13 residues. CDR3 DNA sequence: TGTGCCAGCAGCTTCGACAGGAGGACTGAAGCTTTCTTT. Its protein is CASSFDRRTEAFF. Full variable domain (outside the CDR3, taken from reference TRBV7-3 and TRBJ1-1): GAGVSQTPSNKVTEKGKYVELRCDPISGHTALYWYRQSLGQGPEFLIYFQGTGAADDSGLPNDRFFAVRPEGSVSTLKIQRTERGDSAVYLCASSFDRRTEAFFGQGTRLTVV.

The gene calls are TRBV6-1 and TRBJ2-7; D gene ambiguous. V was trimmed by 4 bases and J by 0 bases, leaving 7 bases between them. CDR3 length equals 13 residues. Germline-derived CDR1 and CDR2 are MNHNS and SASEGT. CDR3 residues: CASSVQDSYEQYF. The CDR3, as DNA: TGTGCCAGCAGTGTCCAGGACTCCTACGAGCAGTACTTC.

The rearrangement uses TRBV6-5 and TRBJ2-7; unclear D gene. CDR1 and CDR2 from the germline V gene are MNHEY and SVGAGI. This CDR3 is 13 amino acids long. The V end lost 11 bases, the J end lost 4 bases, and 18 bases lay between the germline ends. Here the CDR3 DNA reads TGTGCCGCCGGCCCAACAGATTCTTACGAGCAGTACTTC. Translating gives CAAGPTDSYEQYF.

As DNA, the CDR3 is TGTGCCAGCAGCCAAAGACAGGGGCGAACTGAAGCTTTCTTT. Translated, it gives CASSQRQGRTEAFF. The chain joins TRBV9 to TRBJ1-1, with TRBD1 matching over 8 bases. The CDR3 is made up of 14 amino acids. Germline V gene lookup returns CDR1 SGDLS and CDR2 YYNGEE. Germline trimming cut 4 bases from V and 5 bases from J; bases unmatched to any gene: 7.

The chain employs TRBV5-1 and TRBJ2-6; TRBD2 matches 9 bases. The CDR3 is 16 residues long. The J segment lost 4 bases and the V segment lost 5 bases, leaving 7 bases of the junction unmatched. Germline V gives CDR1 SGHRS, CDR2 YFSETQ. CDR3 nucleotides: TGCGCCAGCAGTGAGCGGGAGGTTTCCGGGGCCAACGTCCTGACTTTC. It yields the protein CASSEREVSGANVLTF.

The chain carries TRBV28 and TRBJ2-7; 7 nucleotides match TRBD1. Germline lookup yields CDR1 MDHEN and CDR2 SYDVKM. Germline trimming cut 5 bases from V and 2 bases from J; bases unmatched to any gene: 6. This CDR3 has 14 amino acids. In DNA form, the CDR3 reads TGTGCCAGCAGTAACAGACAGGGACCCTACGAGCAGTACTTC. Its protein product is CASSNRQGPYEQYF.

This clone was counted between two and nine times. The chain combines TRBV29-1 with TRBJ1-1, with TRBD1 matching over 7 bases. Germline values: CDR1 SQVTM, CDR2 ANQGSEA. The CDR3 covers 13 residues. J gave up 0 bases and V 6 bases, and 4 bases lay outside the gene matches. The CDR3 sequence: CSVETGLNTEAFF. The CDR3 bases are TGCAGCGTGGAGACAGGGTTGAACACTGAAGCTTTCTTT.

This clone has just a few counts. The rearrangement links TRBV28 to TRBJ1-5; 7 nucleotides agree with TRBD1. From germline, CDR1 is MDHEN and CDR2 SYDVKM. The V gene end was trimmed by 3 bases and the J gene end by 6 bases; junction bases not matched to a gene: 5. The length of the CDR3 is 14 residues. This chain's CDR3 is CASSFRQGRQPQHF. The CDR3 nucleotides are TGTGCCAGCAGTTTTCGACAGGGACGTCAGCCCCAGCATTTT.

There are a few counts of this clone. The gene calls are TRBV25-1 and TRBJ1-2; no firm D call. The CDR3 spans 15 residues. V lost 6 bases to trimming and J lost 1 base, with 15 bases between them. Per germline, CDR1 MGHDK and CDR2 SYGVNS. This chain's CDR3 is CASRGTRDVNYGYTF. CDR3 in DNA: TGTGCCAGCAGAGGCACTAGGGATGTTAACTATGGCTACACCTTC.

This clone was seen more than once but under ten times. The chain combines TRBV4-3 with TRBJ1-2; TRBD1 matches at 7 bases. CDR1 is LGHNA and CDR2 is YSLEER in the germline V gene. The ends lost 1 base at V and 6 bases at J; junction bases unmatched: 11. The CDR3 contains 16 residues. The CDR3 spells CASSQVRTDRENGYTF. The CDR3 DNA reads as TGCGCCAGCAGCCAAGTTAGAACAGACAGGGAGAATGGCTACACCTTC.

The rearrangement joins TRBV5-8 to TRBJ1-6; 9 nucleotides agree with TRBD1. The junction had 6 bases not matched to a gene; V was cut back by 3 bases and J by 8 bases. The CDR3 contains 15 residues. In germline, CDR1 is SGHTS, CDR2 YDEGEE. The CDR3 loop reads CASSYTGGSYSPLHF. CDR3 DNA sequence: TGTGCCAGCAGCTATACAGGGGGCTCTTATTCACCCCTCCACTTT. Full variable domain (rest looked up from reference TRBV5-8 and TRBJ1-6): EAGVTQSPTHLIKTRGQQATLRCSPISGHTSVYWYQQALGLGLQFLLWYDEGEERNRGNFPPRFSGRQFPNYSSELNVNALELEDSALYLCASSYTGGSYSPLHFGNGTRLTVT.

In this sample, this clone turned up a few times. This chain joins TRBV30 and TRBJ1-5; tentatively, D is TRBD1 (6 bases). The CDR3 totals 13 residues. CDR1 is GTSNPN and CDR2 is SVGIG in the germline V gene (reference sequence). V was cut by 5 bases and J by 3 bases, with 11 bases left in between. In DNA form, the CDR3 reads TGTGCCTGGGGTAACAGGGACAATCAGCCCCAGCATTTT. Protein: CAWGNRDNQPQHF.